The source of this TCR beta chain is a study of blood T cell repertoires in COVID-19. Study-wide context: Spain, Italy and the United States supplied samples that represented acute and convalescent COVID-19. The cDNA or gDNA used as material had been derived from T cells, B-cell-depleted T cells, or PBMCs.

TCRdb's table, derived via immunoSEQ multiplex PCR, lists solely in-frame clones and lacks some. This table has roughly 270,000 clones, nearly 90% appearing once. Per the germline V gene, CDR1 is SGHRS and CDR2 is YFSETQ. V was shortened by 0 bases and J by 5 bases, with 10 bases between the two germline ends. The CDR3 is made up of 14 amino acids. Sequencing was carried out using peripheral blood. The TCR originated in a man aged 18 to 29 with active or convalescent COVID-19. The chain has TRBV5-1 and TRBJ2-3; TRBD2 might be the D (6 bases). The CDR3 region has the DNA TGCGCCAGCAGCTTGGGGCGGGGTGTAGATACGCAGTATTTT. The encoded protein is CASSLGRGVDTQYF.